Listed here is a single TCR beta chain. The antigen is undetermined. The data were taken from a study of cytomegalovirus exposure and HLA in healthy donors. Study results and caveats: In terms of immune exposure information, only CMV serostatus was available. In a later analysis, DRB1 alleles had the most associated TCRs; HLA-C alleles the fewest.

Trimming removed 1 base at V and 4 bases at J, with 14 bases between. Germline V gene sequence: CDR1 GTSNPN, CDR2 SVGIG (reference sequence). The CDR3 has 14 amino acids. PCR was performed using 60 Vbeta and 13 Jbeta primers. The data were produced by immunoSEQ multiplex PCR, yet TCRdb's version contains in-frame clones alone and is incomplete. The sample data list 200,000 or so clones. V is TRBV30 and J is TRBJ2-7, with D possibly being TRBD1 (6 bases). The sequenced sample consisted of PBMCs. The receptor comes from a girl aged 2-9 years in good health and CMV-seropositive. CDR3 region: CAWSGVGQLYEQYF. DNA for the CDR3: TGTGCCTGGAGTGGAGTGGGACAATTATACGAGCAGTACTTC.